These T cell receptor beta chains were read from a single sample in a study of T cells after yellow fever vaccination. TCRdb independently ran MiXCR on the 5' RACE reads; one entry per CDR3 protein. This table has 46,000 or so distinct CDR3 sequences, around 6.4% appearing once. Source: PBMCs, either bulk or a sorted T-cell subset (CD4+, CD8+, memory, or dextramer-sorted; not recorded which), taken 45 days after the yellow fever booster vaccination. The receptors were gathered from a man aged 25 to 45 who received the YFV17D yellow fever vaccine. Each CDR3 is given with its conserved first and last residue. D genes are given only for firm matches. The size of a clone is reported for some rows only, either as once, few or many, or as a class for expanded clones.

J gene | D gene | V gene | clone size | CDR3 DNA | CDR3 protein
TRBJ2-3 | TRBD2 | TRBV5-5 | NA | TGTGCCAGCAGGGTCGGGACTAGCGGGAGTGCAGATACGCAGTATTTT | CASRVGTSGSADTQYF
TRBJ2-5 | NA | TRBV20-1 | NA | TGCAGTGCCCCCCGGGCAGGGGCTTTTAGGTTAGAGACCCAGTACTTC | CSAPRAGAFRLETQYF
TRBJ2-1 | NA | TRBV2 | many | TGTGCCAGCAGTGAAGCGCTGGGGACTCTTCAGTTCTTC | CASSEALGTLQFF
TRBJ2-7 | NA | TRBV7-6 | few | TGTGCCAGCAGCTTAGATGGTTTCTACGAGCAGTACTTC | CASSLDGFYEQYF
TRBJ2-1 | NA | TRBV7-2 | many | TGTGCCAGCAGCTCCTCCACCCAGTTCTTC | CASSSSTQFF
TRBJ2-5 | TRBD2 | TRBV9 | many | TGTGCCAGCAGCGTAGGGCTAGCGGGAGAGACCCAGTACTTC | CASSVGLAGETQYF
TRBJ1-1 | NA | TRBV25-1 | few | TGTGCCAGCAGGGAGCGGGAGTACACTGAAGCTTTCTTT | CASREREYTEAFF
TRBJ2-5 | NA | TRBV5-4 | few | TGTGCCAGCAGCTTTTTCGGGAGAGTGGAAGAGACCCAGTACTTC | CASSFFGRVEETQYF
TRBJ1-1 | TRBD1 | TRBV5-1 | NA | TGCGCCAGCAGCTTCACAGGGGAAAACACTGAAGCTTTCTTT | CASSFTGENTEAFF
TRBJ2-4 | TRBD2 | TRBV7-2 | many | TGTGCCAGCAGCTTAGATACTAGCGGGAGTATGGACATTCAGTACTTC | CASSLDTSGSMDIQYF
TRBJ1-1 | NA | TRBV6-2/TRBV6-3 | many | TGTGCCAGCAATCCCACAGGTTCATTCACTGAAGCTTTCTTT | CASNPTGSFTEAFF
TRBJ2-7 | NA | TRBV27 | few | TGTGCCAGCAGCCAAAGTACAGGGATCTCCTACGAGCAGTACTTC | CASSQSTGISYEQYF
TRBJ2-1 | NA | TRBV9 | NA | TGTGCCAGCAGCGGGGCCCTTGGTTTTGCAGAGCAGTTCTTC | CASSGALGFAEQFF
TRBJ2-1 | NA | TRBV7-2 | NA | TGTGCCAGCAGCTTCGGTCTTCCCGCCGGCGAGCAGTTCTTC | CASSFGLPAGEQFF
TRBJ2-3 | TRBD2 | TRBV5-4 | few | TGTGCCAGCAGCTTCGAAGGGGAGGGGTGGCAGTATTTT | CASSFEGEGWQYF
TRBJ2-1 | TRBD2 | TRBV6-1 | NA | TGTGCCAGCAGTGAAGCGCTACTAGCGGGAGGGGATGAGCAGTTCTTC | CASSEALLAGGDEQFF
TRBJ2-7 | NA | TRBV11-1 | few | TGTGCCAGCAGCCAGACACCCTCCTACGAGCAGTACTTC | CASSQTPSYEQYF
TRBJ1-2 | NA | TRBV4-2 | many | TGTGCCAGCAGCCAAGAGGCGTCGGGGTCCTATGGCTACACCTTC | CASSQEASGSYGYTF
TRBJ2-2 | TRBD2 | TRBV7-2 | many | TGTGCCAGCAGCTCCAGCGGGAGCAACACCGGGGAGCTGTTTTTT | CASSSSGSNTGELFF
TRBJ2-3 | NA | TRBV7-2 | many | TGTGCCAGCAGCTTAGCGGGAGTGCTAGATACGCAGTATTTT | CASSLAGVLDTQYF
TRBJ1-6 | TRBD1 | TRBV29-1 | many | TGCAGCGTACAGGACAGGGATAATTCACCCCTCCACTTT | CSVQDRDNSPLHF
TRBJ2-1 | TRBD2 | TRBV12-3/TRBV12-4 | many | TGTGCCAGCAGCACCGGGGGGGTCGATGAGCAGTTCTTC | CASSTGGVDEQFF
TRBJ1-6 | NA | TRBV12-3/TRBV12-4 | NA | TGTGCCAGCAGTTTAGGCGGCTCCTATAATTCACCCCTCCACTTT | CASSLGGSYNSPLHF
TRBJ2-3 | TRBD2 | TRBV5-8 | NA | TGTGCCGGGGGACTACTCGCCTCAGATACGCAGTATTTT | CAGGLLASDTQYF
TRBJ2-7 | NA | TRBV7-2 | NA | TGTGCCAGCAGCCCCACCCCAGGCGTATCGGTCGAGCAGTACTTC | CASSPTPGVSVEQYF
TRBJ2-7 | NA | TRBV6-1 | few | TGTGCCAGCAAGGGGGACGGTTCCTACGAGCAGTACTTC | CASKGDGSYEQYF
TRBJ2-7 | TRBD1 | TRBV12-3/TRBV12-4 | many | TGTGCCAGCAGTTACCACGACAGGGCCCACGAGCAGTACTTC | CASSYHDRAHEQYF
TRBJ2-7 | NA | TRBV4-2 | few | TGTGCCAGCAGCTCCACCCCCAGCTCCTACGAGCAGTACTTC | CASSSTPSSYEQYF
TRBJ2-2 | NA | TRBV2 | few | TGTGCCAGCAGTGTTCACAGTAACGCCGGGGAGCTGTTTTTT | CASSVHSNAGELFF
TRBJ2-1 | TRBD2 | TRBV20-1 | many | TGCAGTGCTAGAGTGGCTAGCGGGAGGAGTGAGCAGTTCTTC | CSARVASGRSEQFF
TRBJ2-1 | NA | TRBV6-1 | NA | TGTGCCAGCAGGCAACGACGCGGGCAGGGAGTAATACGCAATGAGCAGTTCTTC | CASRQRRGQGVIRNEQFF
TRBJ2-5 | NA | TRBV5-6 | once | TGTGCCAGCAGCTTGGTCCCTAGCTGTGAGACCCAGTACTTC | CASSLVPSCETQYF
TRBJ2-2 | TRBD1 | TRBV4-3 | many | TGCGCCAGCAGCGAGACAGGGGCTCACACCGGGGAGCTGTTTTTT | CASSETGAHTGELFF
TRBJ2-1 | NA | TRBV20-1 | many | TGCAGTGCACTTTTCTACAATGAGCAGTTCTTC | CSALFYNEQFF
TRBJ2-6 | NA | TRBV19 | many | TGTGCCAGTAGCTTCGACAACTCTGGGGCCAACGTCCTGACTTTC | CASSFDNSGANVLTF
TRBJ1-1 | TRBD1 | TRBV29-1 | many | TGCAGCGTTTCCAGGGGGACAGGCCGAACTGAAGCTTTCTTT | CSVSRGTGRTEAFF
TRBJ1-5 | NA | TRBV20-1 | medium-sized | TGCAGTGCTAGGGTGGGGATTTATCAGCCCCAGCATTTT | CSARVGIYQPQHF
TRBJ1-2 | NA | TRBV7-2 | NA | TGTGCCAGCAGCCTGCAGGCAGACTATGGCTACACCTTC | CASSLQADYGYTF
TRBJ2-3 | NA | TRBV14 | many | TGTGCCAGCAGCCAACTACGGGCCCTGCAGTATTTT | CASSQLRALQYF
TRBJ2-3 | NA | TRBV30 | many | TGTGCCTGGATGCGGGGCCGGGACGGGTTGAGCACAGATACGCAGTATTTT | CAWMRGRDGLSTDTQYF
TRBJ2-7 | NA | TRBV18 | few | TGTGCCAGCTCACCCAGAGACCCACCTAGGGAGCAGTACTTC | CASSPRDPPREQYF
TRBJ2-1 | TRBD2 | TRBV5-6 | many | TGTGCCAGCAGCCCCCCCCTAGCGGGCGACTACAATGAGCAGTTCTTC | CASSPPLAGDYNEQFF
TRBJ2-5 | NA | TRBV15 | NA | TGTGCCACCAGCAGAGATCCTACAGGGACCCAAGAGACCCAGTACTTC | CATSRDPTGTQETQYF
TRBJ2-5 | NA | TRBV5-1 | few | TGCGCCAGCAGCTTGGCCGGTGGGGAAGAGACCCAGTACTTC | CASSLAGGEETQYF
TRBJ2-2 | NA | TRBV6-2/TRBV6-3 | many | TGTGCCAGCAGTTACTGGATGGGGGAGCTGTTTTTT | CASSYWMGELFF
TRBJ2-4 | NA | TRBV6-2/TRBV6-3 | many | TGTGCCAGCAGTTACACCAACGAGCGGTCGAGGTCGAAAAACATTCAGTACTTC | CASSYTNERSRSKNIQYF
TRBJ2-5 | NA | TRBV29-1 | many | TGCAGCGTTCTTGAAGAGACCCAGTACTTC | CSVLEETQYF
TRBJ2-3 | TRBD2 | TRBV7-9 | many | TGTGCCAGCAGCTCTAGCGGGCCACCTGATACGCAGTATTTT | CASSSSGPPDTQYF
TRBJ2-7 | TRBD1 | TRBV7-2 | many | TGTGCCAGCAGCTTAGGTGGACAGGTCTACGAGCAGTACTTC | CASSLGGQVYEQYF
TRBJ1-2 | NA | TRBV6-5 | many | TGTGCCAGCAGTAACCTACAGGGTTATGGCTACACCTTC | CASSNLQGYGYTF